This TCR beta chain was observed in a study of T cell repertoires in cytomegalovirus infection. Looking at the study overall: It was the public TCR beta signatures that indicated both CMV infection and matching HLA type.

This clonotype was observed at least ten times. Its antigen is currently unknown. There are 17 residues in the CDR3. J lost 2 bases, V lost 6 bases, and 10 bases had no gene match. Germline-derived CDR1 and CDR2 are MNHNS and SASEGT. MiXCR was run by TCRdb on the reads, yielding one entry per CDR3 protein. The table lists some 300,000 distinct CDR3 sequences, approximately 14% of them singletons. Whole-study results and caveats: Using cumulative public TCR beta family frequency, the authors identified those who carried CMV together with the relevant HLA. Dominating the ex vivo response were HLA-C-restricted CMV-specific TCR beta clonotypes.

The receptor's source is a human donor in good health (CMV status not recorded). Some clones in this sample may be carry-over from other donors' samples. The chain carries TRBV6-1 and TRBJ2-3; 11 bases are a match to TRBD2. Material for sequencing was PBMCs. The CDR3: CASRRSTSGGITDTQYF. The DNA of the CDR3 is TGTGCCAGCAGGAGGTCTACTAGCGGGGGAATCACAGATACGCAGTATTTT.